Only a few counts were recorded for the clone carrying this T cell receptor (beta chain). Its specificity is not known. Germline CDR1 is MGHRA and CDR2 is YSYEKL. The CDR3 sequence is 15 residues long. Trimming removed 4 bases at V and 2 bases at J, with 14 bases between. The time point was: persistent/refractory GD, antithyroid drugs over 5 years with positive TRAb. With RNA extracted from PBMCs as input, the TCR library was made. This specimen comes from a study of regulatory T cells in long-lasting Graves disease. Background on the study: By definition, persistent Graves' disease involved antithyroid drugs for over 5 years alongside positive TSH receptor antibodies. Study-level points and caveats: Persistent disease preferred TRBV28, TRBJ1-2 and TRBJ2-5. TCR diversity in persistent Graves' patients was below that of newly diagnosed ones.

Through Arm-PCR of CDR3 regions and iRepertoire HTBI primers, TCR beta libraries were built. TCRdb ran MiXCR on the multiplex PCR reads and lists one entry per CDR3 protein. Of under 450,000 distinct CDR3 sequences in the sample, roughly a quarter are singletons; the top ten hold roughly 26%. The TCR originated in a female donor with Graves disease. This chain connects TRBV4-1 to TRBJ2-5; maybe TRBD2 (5 bases). Sequencing was performed on peripheral blood mononuclear cells (PBMCs), taken when the disease was refractory, from a patient treated with antithyroid drugs. The CDR3 region is CASSREPGRQETQYF. CDR3 bases: TGCGCCAGCAGCCGAGAACCGGGGAGACAAGAGACCCAGTACTTC.